Included here is one T cell receptor (beta chain) sequence, with context. Here immunoSEQ multiplex PCR was the method, and the copy in TCRdb shows in-frame clones only, minus some. The table has about 360,000 clones, over 75% seen once. These data belong to a study of blood T cell repertoires in COVID-19. Study-level information: Two negative PCRs, clearance, or symptom resolution had been documented for recovered Cohort 3 donors. Acute-phase and convalescent COVID-19 samples originated in the United States, Italy and Spain.

Cohort assignment relied on participant-reported clinical history. CDR1 is SGHNT and CDR2 is YYREEE in the germline V gene (reference sequence). This CDR3 comprises 17 residues. Trimming removed 4 bases from V and 7 bases from J; junction bases left unmatched: 9. The J gene is TRBJ2-2, the V gene TRBV5-4; 14 nucleotides line up with TRBD2. The origin of this receptor is a man in his forties or fifties in a cohort exposed to, infected with or recovered from COVID-19 (not recorded which). The sequenced sample was PBMCs or T cells enriched from blood (not recorded which). In DNA, the CDR3 is TGTGCCAGCAGCGGGACTAGCGGGAGCGTTGTTGGCGGGGAGCTGTTTTTT. It translates to CASSGTSGSVVGGELFF.